A single sample gave rise to the 2 T cell receptor beta chains below, sequenced in a study of blood T cell repertoires in COVID-19. The table came from immunoSEQ multiplex PCR; TCRdb's copy has only in-frame clones and leaves some out. The profile shows approximately 220,000 clones, around four fifths of them singletons. The sequencing input was peripheral blood. The receptor source for this set is a woman between 70 and 85 years old with acute or convalescent COVID-19.

This clone has a single count. The chain employs TRBV4-3 and TRBJ1-1, with 7 nucleotides matching TRBD1. The CDR3 sequence is 14 residues long. With V trimmed by 0 bases and J by 6 bases, 4 bases remained unmatched. Germline V gives CDR1 LGHNA, CDR2 YSLEER. The CDR3 region is CASSQDEGAAEAFF. CDR3 nucleotide sequence: TGCGCCAGCAGCCAAGATGAGGGGGCCGCTGAAGCTTTCTTT.

The J gene is TRBJ1-3, the V gene TRBV10-2; TRBD1 aligns across 7 bases. CDR3 length equals 13 residues. The germline V gene has CDR1 WSHSY and CDR2 SAAADI. V shed 8 bases, J shed 3 bases, and the junction held 4 bases outside the gene matches. The CDR3 is CASYRGGGNTIYF. For the CDR3, the DNA is TGCGCCAGCTACAGGGGAGGTGGAAACACCATATATTTT.